This entry lists 32 T cell receptor beta chains sequenced from one sample in a study of siplizumab effects on memory and regulatory T cells. TCRdb keeps only in-frame clones here, not all; method: immunoSEQ multiplex PCR. This table holds 70,000 to 95,000 clones, roughly 97% found once. Sequencing used naive CD4+ T cells sorted from blood. The receptors were sampled from a human donor in good health.

The J gene is TRBJ2-3, the V gene TRBV20-1; the D is unclear. CDR1 and CDR2 from the germline V gene are DFQATT and SNEGSKA (reference sequence). The V and J ends lost 3 bases and 4 bases respectively, with 5 bases between them. The CDR3 spans 11 residues. The CDR3 coding sequence is TGCAGTGCTAGTGTCCCAGATACGCAGTATTTT. Residues: CSASVPDTQYF.

The chain recombines TRBV7-9 with TRBJ1-5; D not certain. The ends were cut back, 3 bases at V and 3 bases at J, with 6 bases in the middle. Germline CDR1 and CDR2: SEHNR and FQNEAQ (reference sequence). The CDR3 totals 13 residues. CDR3 residues: CASSLVPNQPQHF. The CDR3 nucleotides read TGTGCCAGCAGCTTGGTCCCCAATCAGCCCCAGCATTTT. The complete variable domain, with remaining parts taken from reference TRBV7-9 and TRBJ1-5, reads DTGVSQNPRHKITKRGQNVTFRCDPISEHNRLYWYRQTLGQGPEFLTYFQNEAQLEKSRLLSDRFSAERPKGSFSTLEIQRTEQGDSAMYLCASSLVPNQPQHFGDGTRLSIL.

The chain is built from TRBV18 and TRBJ2-2; the D gene could be TRBD1 or TRBD2 (6 bases each). Germline V lookup: CDR1 KGHSH, CDR2 LQKENI. V was trimmed by 3 bases and J by 3 bases, leaving 23 bases between them. CDR3 length: 19 residues. The CDR3 coding sequence is TGTGCCAGCTCACCGGGGGGCCCAGATGGATTTTGGGACACCGGGGAGCTGTTTTTT. The encoded protein is CASSPGGPDGFWDTGELFF. The variable domain in full, with the rest retrieved from reference TRBV18 and TRBJ2-2, is NAGVMQNPRHLVRRRGQEARLRCSPMKGHSHVYWYRQLPEEGLKFMVYLQKENIIDESGMPKERFSAEFPKEGPSILRIQQVVRGDSAAYFCASSPGGPDGFWDTGELFFGEGSRLTVL.

The chain uses TRBV9 and TRBJ1-4; TRBD1 agrees at 8 bases. Germline values: CDR1 SGDLS, CDR2 YYNGEE. This CDR3 has 15 residues. Trimming at V came to 9 bases and at J to 1 base, leaving 8 bases not matched to a gene. The DNA of the CDR3 is TGTGCCAACCATCCAGGGGGCTTAACTAATGAAAAACTGTTTTTT. Translated, it gives CANHPGGLTNEKLFF. Supplemented by reference TRBV9 and TRBJ1-4, the full variable domain reads DSGVTQTPKHLITATGQRVTLRCSPRSGDLSVYWYQQSLDQGLQFLIQYYNGEERAKGNILERFSAQQFPDLHSELNLSSLELGDSALYFCANHPGGLTNEKLFFGSGTQLSVL.

This chain connects TRBV19 to TRBJ1-1, with TRBD1 matching 8 bases. The J segment lost 0 bases and the V segment lost 5 bases, leaving 8 bases of the junction unmatched. This CDR3 is 16 amino acids long. Looked up from germline, CDR1 is LNHDA and CDR2 is SQIVND (reference sequence). This CDR3 is CASSPRTGKLNTEAFF. The CDR3 DNA is TGTGCCAGTAGTCCCCGGACAGGGAAACTGAACACTGAAGCTTTCTTT.

The V call is TRBV18, the J call TRBJ1-4; D is ambiguous. CDR3 length equals 15 residues. Germline V gene data show CDR1 as KGHSH and CDR2 as LQKENI. V shed 3 bases and J shed 8 bases, with 16 bases lying between them. The CDR3 DNA reads TGTGCCAGCTCACCCTCTCAAGGGCTGGGGGAAAAACTGTTTTTT. This codes for CASSPSQGLGEKLFF.

The rearrangement links TRBV5-4 to TRBJ2-5, with D perhaps matching TRBD1 (6 bases). Trimming left V 4 bases short and J 2 bases short, with 21 bases between. The CDR3 is 17 residues long. CDR1 and CDR2 from the germline V gene are SGHNT and YYREEE (reference sequence). DNA of the CDR3: TGTGCCAGCAGCGCGCTACTCAGGGGAGCCTCTCAAGAGACCCAGTACTTC. Residues: CASSALLRGASQETQYF.

The V call is TRBV7-9, the J call TRBJ2-6, with 10 bases fitting TRBD1. The CDR3 runs to 18 residues. The V gene's germline CDR1 is SEHNR and CDR2 FQNEAQ (reference sequence). The V segment lost 4 bases and the J segment 3 bases; nucleotides outside the gene matches: 9. This CDR3 is CASSSTGTGDFGANVLTF. In nucleotides, the CDR3 is TGTGCCAGCAGCTCTACCGGGACAGGGGATTTTGGGGCCAACGTCCTGACTTTC. The whole variable domain, remainder taken from reference TRBV7-9 and TRBJ2-6, is DTGVSQNPRHKITKRGQNVTFRCDPISEHNRLYWYRQTLGQGPEFLTYFQNEAQLEKSRLLSDRFSAERPKGSFSTLEIQRTEQGDSAMYLCASSSTGTGDFGANVLTFGAGSRLTVL.

This rearrangement joins TRBV6-4 to TRBJ2-3; D is unresolved. Germline CDR1 reads MRHNA; CDR2 reads SNTAGT. The CDR3 sequence is 15 residues long. The germline V and J ends were trimmed by 0 bases and 4 bases, with 11 bases remaining between them. CDR3 DNA: TGTGCCAGCAGTGACTCGGGATATAGGGCAGATACGCAGTATTTT. Its protein product is CASSDSGYRADTQYF.

J is TRBJ2-5 and V is TRBV18; D possibly corresponds to TRBD1 (6 bases). Trimming pared 8 bases from V and 1 base from J, leaving 17 bases between. The CDR3 runs 15 residues. Germline values: CDR1 KGHSH, CDR2 LQKENI. The DNA of the CDR3 is TGTGCCAGCCTACTACTGATAGGGGGCCAAGAGACCCAGTACTTC. Protein sequence: CASLLLIGGQETQYF.

This sequence joins TRBV7-2 and TRBJ2-7, with D perhaps matching TRBD1 (5 bases). Trimming cost V 3 bases and J 0 bases, with 9 bases left between them. The CDR3 extends over 14 amino acids. Germline V CDR1 and CDR2: SGHTA, FQGNSA. The CDR3 protein is CASSFSRASYEQYF. In DNA, the CDR3 is TGTGCCAGCAGCTTCTCCAGGGCCTCCTACGAGCAGTACTTC.

The chain uses TRBV5-1 and TRBJ2-5, with 15 bases identical to TRBD2. The CDR3 length is 17 residues. V lost 3 bases and J lost 1; bases outside the gene matches: 4. CDR1 is SGHRS and CDR2 is YFSETQ in the germline V gene. The CDR3 DNA sequence: TGCGCCAGCAGCTCCGGACTAGCGGGGGGGATCCAAGAGACCCAGTACTTC. Its protein product is CASSSGLAGGIQETQYF. Combining the CDR3 with reference TRBV5-1 and TRBJ2-5 gives the whole variable domain KAGVTQTPRYLIKTRGQQVTLSCSPISGHRSVSWYQQTPGQGLQFLFEYFSETQRNKGNFPGRFSGRQFSNSRSEMNVSTLELGDSALYLCASSSGLAGGIQETQYFGPGTRLLVL.

The gene calls are TRBV7-3 and TRBJ2-3; 10 nucleotides agree with TRBD2. Germline trimming cut 3 bases from V and 3 bases from J; bases unmatched to any gene: 3. Germline V gene sequence: CDR1 SGHTA, CDR2 FQGTGA. CDR3 size: 15 residues. The CDR3 is CASSFRLAGTDTQYF. CDR3 nucleotide sequence: TGTGCCAGCAGCTTTCGACTAGCGGGTACAGATACGCAGTATTTT.

Regarding this clone: This same CDR3 is encoded by further DNA sequences in the sample. CDR3 sequence: CASSAGQGSYGYTF. Written as DNA, the CDR3 is TGCGCCAGCAGCGCAGGACAGGGGAGCTATGGCTACACCTTC. The chain couples TRBV5-1 to TRBJ1-2, with TRBD1 identical over 9 bases. Germline V lookup: CDR1 SGHRS, CDR2 YFSETQ. This CDR3 has 14 residues. Trimming cost V 4 bases and J 4 bases; bases outside gene matches: 5.

The V gene is TRBV5-6, the J gene TRBJ2-1; TRBD1 agrees at 9 bases. The CDR3 extends over 15 amino acids. The germline gives CDR1 SGHDT, CDR2 YYEEEE. Trimming took 4 bases from V and 5 from J; bases not matched to a gene: 7. CDR3 sequence: CASSGWDREDNEQFF. The CDR3 DNA reads TGTGCCAGCAGCGGGTGGGACAGGGAGGACAATGAGCAGTTCTTC.

The J gene is TRBJ1-6, the V gene TRBV11-2, with 9 bases aligning to TRBD1. In germline, CDR1 is SGHAT, CDR2 FQNNGV. V lost 6 bases, J lost 7 bases, and 4 bases stayed unmatched. CDR3 length equals 14 residues. Here the CDR3 reads CASRPGQGNSPLHF. CDR3 sequence (DNA): TGTGCCAGCAGACCCGGACAGGGGAATTCACCCCTCCACTTT.

This chain uses TRBV4-1 with TRBJ2-1; D is uncertain. This CDR3 is built from 14 residues. CDR1 and CDR2 (germline): MGHRA, YSYEKL. With 0 bases removed from V and 9 bases from J, the gap between germline ends came to 12 bases. As DNA, the CDR3 is TGCGCCAGCAGCCAAGATCGATCCGGTAGTGAGCAGTTCTTC. Translated, it gives CASSQDRSGSEQFF.

V gene TRBV10-3 combines with J gene TRBJ1-6; D gene ambiguous. Deletions cut 6 bases from V and 0 bases from J, with 12 bases between. CDR1 is ENHRY, CDR2 SYGVKD, per germline. The CDR3 has 16 amino acids. The CDR3 protein is CAISATSVSYNSPLHF. The CDR3, as DNA: TGTGCCATCAGCGCCACGTCGGTCTCCTATAATTCACCCCTCCACTTT.

This clone has only one observation. The gene calls are TRBV6-1 and TRBJ1-5, with a tentative D call TRBD1 (5 bases). The CDR3 totals 15 residues. Germline lookup yields CDR1 MNHNS and CDR2 SASEGT. V lost 2 bases and J 0 bases, leaving 8 bases between the germline ends. The CDR3 DNA is TGTGCCAGCAGTGAAAGGGGATATAGCAATCAGCCCCAGCATTTT. Translation gives CASSERGYSNQPQHF.

This chain connects TRBV11-2 to TRBJ2-5, with D unresolved. The CDR3 sequence is 11 residues long. Germline V gene lookup returns CDR1 SGHAT and CDR2 FQNNGV. With 3 bases removed from V and 3 bases from J, the gap between germline ends came to 2 bases. The DNA of the CDR3 is TGTGCCAGCAGCTTGGAAGAGACCCAGTACTTC. It translates to CASSLEETQYF.

The rearrangement links TRBV29-1 to TRBJ1-1; the match to TRBD1 covers 7 bases. V dropped 3 bases and J dropped 5; count of bases not matched to a gene: 6. The CDR3 has 13 residues. The germline CDR1 and CDR2 sequences are SQVTM and ANQGSEA. The CDR3 loop is CSVDPHRGTEAFF. The CDR3 DNA follows: TGCAGCGTTGATCCCCACAGGGGAACTGAAGCTTTCTTT.

This chain links TRBV11-2 with TRBJ2-3, with 8 bases that match TRBD2. The V segment lost 1 base and the J segment 2 bases; nucleotides outside the gene matches: 11. CDR1 SGHAT and CDR2 FQNNGV come from the germline V gene. The length of the CDR3 is 18 residues. Here the CDR3 reads CASSLGSSSGGLTDTQYF. The CDR3 nucleotides are TGTGCCAGCAGCTTAGGGTCATCCAGCGGGGGCCTCACAGATACGCAGTATTTT. Using reference TRBV11-2 and TRBJ2-3 for the parts outside the CDR3, the full variable domain is EAGVAQSPRYKIIEKRQSVAFWCNPISGHATLYWYQQILGQGPKLLIQFQNNGVVDDSQLPKDRFSAERLKGVDSTLKIQPAKLEDSAVYLCASSLGSSSGGLTDTQYFGPGTRLTVL.

Notes on this clone: One junction end does not reproduce the germline sequence, and a read error may be involved. The rearrangement uses TRBV6-1 and TRBJ1-5; D gene unclear. Germline lookup yields CDR1 MNHNS and CDR2 SASEGT. The length of the CDR3 is 15 residues. The chain's CDR3 is CASTPDRVSNQPRHF. Here the CDR3 DNA reads TGTGCCAGCACCCCGGACCGGGTTAGCAATCAGCCCCGGCATTTT.

The chain combines TRBV11-2 with TRBJ1-2, with D possibly being TRBD1 (5 bases). Germline CDR1 SGHAT, CDR2 FQNNGV. The CDR3 is 13 amino acids. Deletions cut 5 bases from V and 4 bases from J, with 11 bases between. The CDR3 spells CASSAQGIYGYTF. CDR3 bases: TGTGCCAGCAGCGCCCAGGGAATCTATGGCTACACCTTC.

The chain joins TRBV7-8 to TRBJ2-1, with a weak D call TRBD1 (5 bases). This CDR3 has 16 amino acids. Germline V gene sequence: CDR1 SGHVS, CDR2 FQNEAQ. The V end was cut by 0 bases, the J end by 0 bases, with 9 bases between. In nucleotides, the CDR3 is TGTGCCAGCAGCTTAGCCTACAGGAGCTCCTACAATGAGCAGTTCTTC. Translation: CASSLAYRSSYNEQFF.

The V call is TRBV5-6, the J call TRBJ2-3; maybe TRBD2 (7 bases). Trimming shortened V by 4 bases and J by 6 bases, and 12 bases separated the two germline ends. There are 13 residues in the CDR3. Germline CDR1 is SGHDT and CDR2 is YYEEEE. DNA for the CDR3: TGTGCCAGCAGCGGGGGGGCGGTGGATACGCAGTATTTT. It translates to CASSGGAVDTQYF.

This chain links TRBV5-1 with TRBJ2-7, with 7 positions matching TRBD2. The CDR3 spans 14 residues. Germline trimming cut 2 bases from V and 0 bases from J; bases unmatched to any gene: 2. Looked up from germline, CDR1 is SGHRS and CDR2 is YFSETQ. CDR3 protein: CASSLGGGSYEQYF. As DNA, the CDR3 is TGCGCCAGCAGCTTAGGCGGGGGCTCCTACGAGCAGTACTTC. Supplemented by reference TRBV5-1 and TRBJ2-7, the full variable domain reads KAGVTQTPRYLIKTRGQQVTLSCSPISGHRSVSWYQQTPGQGLQFLFEYFSETQRNKGNFPGRFSGRQFSNSRSEMNVSTLELGDSALYLCASSLGGGSYEQYFGPGTRLTVT.

This sequence joins TRBV28 and TRBJ1-5, with 10 bases that match TRBD1. Germline CDR1 and CDR2: MDHEN and SYDVKM. The CDR3 is 15 amino acids. V dropped 6 bases and J dropped 6; count of bases not matched to a gene: 8. This CDR3 reads CASSPGQGVGQPQHF. In DNA, the CDR3 is TGTGCCAGCAGCCCCGGACAGGGGGTAGGTCAGCCCCAGCATTTT.

This clone was picked up one time. The genes are TRBV6-4 and TRBJ1-4, with TRBD1 matching over 8 bases. CDR3 length: 13 residues. Trimming at V came to 5 bases and at J to 7 bases, leaving 3 bases not matched to a gene. Germline CDR1 MRHNA, CDR2 SNTAGT. This CDR3 reads CASSSRGLEKLFF. The CDR3, as DNA: TGTGCCAGCAGTTCCAGGGGGCTTGAAAAACTGTTTTTT.

The chain combines TRBV7-9 with TRBJ2-3; a possible D gene is TRBD2 (7 bases). CDR1 and CDR2 (germline): SEHNR, FQNEAQ (reference sequence). V dropped 2 bases and J dropped 2 bases, with 23 bases sitting between them. There are 19 residues in the CDR3. This CDR3 reads CASSLTVLGGGGITDTQYF. The CDR3 coding sequence is TGTGCCAGCAGCTTAACGGTACTAGGAGGGGGGGGTATCACAGATACGCAGTATTTT.

The rearrangement links TRBV30 to TRBJ1-1, with 9 bases lining up with TRBD1. The ends lost 5 bases at V and 3 bases at J; junction bases unmatched: 1. This CDR3 is 12 amino acids long. Germline CDR1 is GTSNPN and CDR2 is SVGIG (reference sequence). This chain's CDR3 is CAWGQGHTEAFF. The CDR3 DNA reads as TGTGCCTGGGGACAGGGGCACACTGAAGCTTTCTTT.

The genes are TRBV6-5 and TRBJ2-3, with a weak D call TRBD1 (5 bases). The CDR3 is 15 amino acids. CDR1 and CDR2 (germline): MNHEY, SVGAGI. V lost 6 bases and J lost 4, with 17 bases in between. CDR3 in amino acids: CASSSDLMGPDTQYF. The CDR3 DNA sequence: TGTGCCAGCAGCTCTGACCTGATGGGGCCAGATACGCAGTATTTT.